The present entry profiles one T cell receptor beta chain with its context. TCRdb fed the 5' RACE reads into MiXCR, producing one record per CDR3 protein. The sample includes a few hundred thousand distinct CDR3 sequences, over 3.5% of them seen just once. The record originates from a study of T cells after yellow fever vaccination. This CDR3 comprises 18 residues. Germline loops: CDR1 SGHTA, CDR2 FQGNSA. V lost 5 bases to trimming and J lost 4 bases, with 26 bases between them. The receptor's source is a man younger than 35 who received the YFV17D yellow fever vaccine. V gene TRBV7-2 combines with J gene TRBJ1-2; maybe TRBD1 (6 bases). The sequencing here drew on PBMCs, taken 15 days after the yellow fever booster vaccination. The CDR3 is CASSPAGGWGGAGYGYTF. CDR3 sequence (DNA): TGTGCCAGCAGCCCCGCGGGGGGTTGGGGGGGCGCCGGCTATGGCTACACCTTC. The variable domain in full, completed from reference TRBV7-2 and TRBJ1-2, reads GAGVSQSPSNKVTEKGKDVELRCDPISGHTALYWYRQSLGQGLEFLIYFQGNSAPDKSGLPSDRFSAERTGGSVSTLTIQRTQQEDSAVYLCASSPAGGWGGAGYGYTFGSGTRLTVV.